Listed below are T cell receptor beta chains from one sample, sequenced in a study of beta chain features in type 1 diabetes. Assay used: immunoSEQ multiplex PCR; TCRdb lists only in-frame clones, some missing. The sample yields 300,000 or so clones, over 11% seen once. Sequencing input: naive CD4+ T cells from blood. The receptors shown here come from a man younger than 45 with type 1 diabetes. Both conserved end residues are part of each CDR3. The D gene is left open where the match is weak. Some rows mark clone size as missing; the rest say once, few, many or name a class of expanded clone.

TRBJ2-2 TRBV4-3 . . 15 TGCGCCAGCAGCCAAGATAACAGCCCCACCGGGGAGCTGTTTTTT CASSQDNSPTGELFF
TRBJ2-1 TRBV6-4 TRBD2 few 13 TGTGCCAGGGGCGAGACTAGCAAACATGAGCAGTTCTTC CARGETSKHEQFF
TRBJ2-5 TRBV19 . . 13 TGTGCCACTGCCGCTTTGGGCCTCGAGACCCAGTACTTC CATAALGLETQYF
TRBJ1-1 TRBV5-1 TRBD1 . 14 TGCGCCAGCAGCTTGGAGGCCGGGACAGATAAAGCTTTCTTT CASSLEAGTDKAFF
TRBJ2-5 TRBV7-2 TRBD2 few 17 TGTGCCAGCAGCTTAGCCCATCTAGCGGGAGCAAAAGAGACCCAGTACTTC CASSLAHLAGAKETQYF
TRBJ1-5 TRBV5-5 . few 15 TGTGCCAGCAGCCCCGGAGAGACCTTATATCGGCCCCAGCATTTT CASSPGETLYRPQHF
TRBJ2-1 TRBV10-3 . few 12 TGTGCCATCTTTGGGGGCAGCGGTGAGCAGTTCTTC CAIFGGSGEQFF
TRBJ2-3 TRBV7-7 . . 15 TGTGCCAGCAGCTTACGTTCGGGTGTACGAGATACGCAGTATTTT CASSLRSGVRDTQYF
TRBJ2-1 TRBV6-1 TRBD2 . 16 TGTGCCAGCAGTGTCTCTATCGGGAGGAGGCACAATGAGCAGTTCTTC CASSVSIGRRHNEQFF
TRBJ2-7 TRBV7-2 TRBD1 few 15 TGTGCCAGCAGCTTAAACGGACAGGGGGTTCACGAGCAGTACTTC CASSLNGQGVHEQYF
TRBJ2-1 TRBV29-1 . . 14 TGCAGCGCTATGGACTCCCGCTCCTACAATGAGCAGTTCTTC CSAMDSRSYNEQFF
TRBJ2-7 TRBV28 TRBD1 . 12 TGTGCCTCCAGACAGGGGAACTACGAGCAGTACTTC CASRQGNYEQYF
TRBJ2-1 TRBV7-9 TRBD1 few 14 TGTGCCAGCAGCTGGGACAGGACCTACAATGAGCAGTTCTTC CASSWDRTYNEQFF
TRBJ1-5 TRBV28 TRBD1 . 15 TGTGCCAGCAGTATACAGGGGGCGACCAATCAGCCCCAGCATTTT CASSIQGATNQPQHF
TRBJ2-2 TRBV5-1 . . 17 TGCGCCAGCAGATTGTTAGCGGCCAGGGCGAACACCGGGGAGCTGTTTTTT CASRLLAARANTGELFF
TRBJ2-3 TRBV28 . few 16 TGTGCCAGCAGTTTTACGAAGCGGCCTAGCACAGATACGCAGTATTTT CASSFTKRPSTDTQYF
TRBJ2-1 TRBV7-2 TRBD2 few 15 TGTGCCAGCAGCTTCACATCTAGCGGATACAATGAGCAGTTCTTC CASSFTSSGYNEQFF
TRBJ1-1 TRBV28 . . 13 TGTGCCAGCAGTCAAGGACAGAACACTGAAGCTTTCTTT CASSQGQNTEAFF
TRBJ2-1 TRBV9 . few 15 TGTGCCAGCAGCGTCTCAGGGGAGAGGTACAATGAGCAGTTCTTC CASSVSGERYNEQFF
TRBJ1-2 TRBV2 . few 13 TGTGCCAGCAGTGGGACAGCAAACTATGGCTACACCTTC CASSGTANYGYTF
TRBJ1-1 TRBV10-3 . . 13 TGTGCCATCAGTGGTTCAGAGAACACTGAAGCTTTCTTT CAISGSENTEAFF
TRBJ1-5 TRBV29-1 . few 13 TGCAGCGTTGGACAGCGGGCCGGTCAGCCCCAGCATTTT CSVGQRAGQPQHF
TRBJ2-3 TRBV7-2 TRBD2 . 17 TGTGCCAGCAGTTACCGCGGGAGGGATCCGGGCACAGATACGCAGTATTTT CASSYRGRDPGTDTQYF
TRBJ2-7 TRBV5-1 TRBD1 few 14 TGCGCCAGCAGCTTGGGACAGGGATCCCACGAGCAGTACTTC CASSLGQGSHEQYF
TRBJ2-7 TRBV23-1 TRBD2 few 16 TGCGCCAGCAGTCGCCCCCCCACTAGCGGGAAAGACGAGCAGTACTTC CASSRPPTSGKDEQYF
TRBJ1-1 TRBV2 TRBD1 . 14 TGTGCCAGCGGTAAACAGGGGGGGAACACTGAAGCTTTCTTT CASGKQGGNTEAFF
TRBJ1-1 TRBV19 . few 14 TGTGCCAGCAAGGCGCTCCGGCGGGGAGGAGAAGCTTTCTTT CASKALRRGGEAFF
TRBJ1-2 TRBV9 . . 15 TGTGCCAGCAGCGTAGGAGGACAGTCTAACTATGGCTACACCTTC CASSVGGQSNYGYTF
TRBJ1-4 TRBV7-2 . few 17 TGTGCCAGCAGCTTAATAATCCGCGCAGGGGCTTTTGAAAAACTGTTTTTT CASSLIIRAGAFEKLFF
TRBJ1-2 TRBV14 . . 12 TGTGCCAGCAGCCAAGCCGGGTATGGCTACACCTTC CASSQAGYGYTF
TRBJ2-3 TRBV6-5 . few 16 TGTGCCAGCAGTTACTCTGCCGCAGGGGCGAGATATACGCAGTATTTT CASSYSAAGARYTQYF
TRBJ2-7 TRBV28 . . 12 TGTGCCAGCGTCGGCTACTACTACGAGCAGTACTTC CASVGYYYEQYF
TRBJ2-1 TRBV4-2 . . 15 TGTGCCAGCAGCCGTAACCCCTTCGGCTACAATGAGCAGTTCTTC CASSRNPFGYNEQFF
TRBJ1-5 TRBV10-3 . few 16 TGTGCCATCAGTGAGTCGGGGGGTGGCGGCAATCAGCCCCAGCATTTT CAISESGGGGNQPQHF
TRBJ2-1 TRBV18 . . 13 TGTGCCAGCTCACTTGAGGTATACAATGAGCAGTTCTTC CASSLEVYNEQFF
TRBJ2-7 TRBV29-1 . few 16 TGCAGCGTTAAAGTCGTTGGCGGGACTTCATCCTACGAGCAGTACTTC CSVKVVGGTSSYEQYF
TRBJ2-1 TRBV5-1 . . 15 TGCGCCAGCAGCTTGGCCGTTATCTCCTACAATGAGCAGTTCTTC CASSLAVISYNEQFF
TRBJ2-3 TRBV28 . . 14 TGTGCCAGCAGTTTAGTGCAGGGCACAGATACGCAGTATTTT CASSLVQGTDTQYF
TRBJ2-1 TRBV28 . . 12 TGTGCCAGCATGCAGGGGTCAAGAGAGCAGTTCTTC CASMQGSREQFF
TRBJ1-2 TRBV7-9 . few 15 TGTGCCAGCAGCCCTGAGGGGCGGGGAAACTATGGCTACACCTTC CASSPEGRGNYGYTF